The 17 T cell receptor beta chains presented below share a single source sample, sequenced in a study of blood T cell repertoires in COVID-19. TCRdb keeps only in-frame clones here, not all; method: immunoSEQ multiplex PCR. Of approximately 240,000 clones in the sample, 65% to 85% are singletons; the top ten hold about 4%. Sample: peripheral blood. These receptors were taken from a woman in her forties with active or convalescent COVID-19.

The chain joins TRBV10-3 to TRBJ2-7, with a possible D match to TRBD1 (5 bases). The ends were cut back, 2 bases at V and 3 bases at J, with 11 bases in the middle. Per germline, CDR1 ENHRY and CDR2 SYGVKD. The CDR3 runs 14 residues. CDR3 amino acids: CAISEVRQGYEQYF. In nucleotides, the CDR3 is TGTGCCATCAGTGAGGTTAGGCAGGGCTACGAGCAGTACTTC.

This clone appeared once. The DNA of the CDR3 is TGTGCCATCCGGACAGGGGGCGAGATGGCTGAAGCTTTCTTT. It is translated as CAIRTGGEMAEAFF. The rearrangement joins TRBV28 to TRBJ1-1, with 11 bases fitting TRBD1. This CDR3 has 14 residues. The germline gives CDR1 MDHEN, CDR2 SYDVKM. V lost 10 bases and J lost 6; bases outside the gene matches: 10.

The CDR3 sequence: CASSTLASGIEQYF. In DNA, the CDR3 is TGTGCCAGCAGCACCTTGGCTAGCGGGATCGAGCAGTACTTC. The J gene is TRBJ2-7, the V gene TRBV11-2; 9 bases line up with TRBD2. This CDR3 region has 14 residues. V lost 5 bases and J lost 6; bases outside the gene matches: 8. Germline V gene data show CDR1 as SGHAT and CDR2 as FQNNGV. The complete variable domain, with remaining parts taken from reference TRBV11-2 and TRBJ2-7, reads EAGVAQSPRYKIIEKRQSVAFWCNPISGHATLYWYQQILGQGPKLLIQFQNNGVVDDSQLPKDRFSAERLKGVDSTLKIQPAKLEDSAVYLCASSTLASGIEQYFGPGTRLTVT.

This clone was counted a few times. In nucleotides, the CDR3 is TGTGCCAGCTCCGTGACAGGGGGGCAAGAGACCCAGTACTTC. It is translated as CASSVTGGQETQYF. This chain links TRBV6-5 with TRBJ2-5, with 9 bases matching TRBD1. Looked up from germline, CDR1 is MNHEY and CDR2 is SVGAGI. V trimming: 8 bases; J trimming: 2 bases; junction bases outside the gene matches: 6. CDR3 length: 14 residues.

The chain has TRBV29-1 and TRBJ1-4; TRBD1 is a possible D gene (6 bases). Germline V gene data show CDR1 as SQVTM and CDR2 as ANQGSEA. CDR3 length equals 16 residues. The V gene lost 0 bases and the J gene lost 3 bases, with 14 bases spanning the gap. CDR3 DNA sequence: TGCAGCGTTGAAGATGGACAGCCCCCATCTAATGAAAAACTGTTTTTT. Residues: CSVEDGQPPSNEKLFF.

This clone has only a few counts. This chain joins TRBV10-3 and TRBJ2-7; TRBD2 might be the D (5 bases). The germline V and J ends were trimmed by 5 bases and 5 bases, with 16 bases remaining between them. Germline CDR1 and CDR2: ENHRY and SYGVKD. There are 14 residues in the CDR3. CDR3 protein: CAISLNGATNEQYV. The CDR3 nucleotides read TGTGCCATCAGTCTAAACGGAGCGACTAACGAGCAGTACGTC.

V is TRBV6-4 and J is TRBJ1-1, with D possibly TRBD1 on 6 matching bases. The V end was cut by 5 bases, the J end by 2 bases, with 9 bases between. This CDR3 is built from 13 residues. Germline CDR1 and CDR2: MRHNA and SNTAGT. The CDR3 sequence: CASSRTDNTEAFF. DNA for the CDR3: TGTGCCAGCAGTAGGACAGACAACACTGAAGCTTTCTTT.

This chain links TRBV7-8 with TRBJ1-2, with D maybe TRBD1 (5 bases). Deletions cut 5 bases from V and 8 bases from J, with 21 bases between. Germline loops: CDR1 SGHVS, CDR2 FQNEAQ. The CDR3 contains 15 residues. CDR3 coding DNA: TGTGCCAGCAGCCCCCTAGGAGGGGAGGAGTCGGGCTACACCTTC. Encoded protein: CASSPLGGEESGYTF.

The V call is TRBV2, the J call TRBJ1-2; D is ambiguous. Trimming stripped 7 bases from V and 7 bases from J, with 13 bases between. The V gene's germline CDR1 is SNHLY and CDR2 FYNNEI. The CDR3 is 12 residues long. In DNA form, the CDR3 reads TGTGCCAGCAACGGAGGGCGGGTTGGCTACACCTTC. Its protein is CASNGGRVGYTF.

This sequence joins TRBV28 and TRBJ1-6, with 7 bases fitting TRBD1. The CDR3 is 14 amino acids. After removal of 2 bases from V and 8 bases from J, the junction contained 3 bases not matched to a gene. Per the germline V gene, CDR1 is MDHEN and CDR2 is SYDVKM. The CDR3 region has the DNA TGTGCCAGCAGTTTAAACAGGGGTGATTCACCCCTCCACTTT. Translation gives CASSLNRGDSPLHF.

The rearrangement uses TRBV24-1 and TRBJ2-2; tentatively, D is TRBD1 (6 bases). Germline values: CDR1 KGHDR, CDR2 SFDVKD. Trimming shortened V by 3 bases and J by 4 bases, and 11 bases separated the two germline ends. CDR3 size: 15 residues. In nucleotides, the CDR3 is TGTGCCACCAGTGATACAGGGTTGGGCACCGGGGAGCTGTTTTTT. Translated: CATSDTGLGTGELFF.

This clone was found once. The chain has TRBV2 and TRBJ2-1; 11 positions match TRBD2. CDR3 size: 13 residues. Germline CDR1 reads SNHLY; CDR2 reads FYNNEI. J gave up 8 bases and V 5 bases, and 2 bases lay outside the gene matches. Here the CDR3 DNA reads TGTGCCAGCAGTCTAGCGGGGGGAGATGAGCAGTTCTTC. Encoded protein: CASSLAGGDEQFF.

The genes are TRBV2 and TRBJ2-7, with D possibly TRBD2 on 5 matching bases. Germline values: CDR1 SNHLY, CDR2 FYNNEI. Trimming cost V 7 bases and J 3 bases, with 13 bases left between them. CDR3 length equals 13 residues. The CDR3 nucleotides read TGTGCCAGCACTCGCACCAGCGGCTACGAGCAGTACGTC. Residues: CASTRTSGYEQYV.

This chain uses TRBV28 with TRBJ1-2; TRBD1 aligns across 9 bases. Germline V gene lookup returns CDR1 MDHEN and CDR2 SYDVKM. This CDR3 has 15 residues. The V gene end was trimmed by 4 bases and the J gene end by 2 bases; junction bases not matched to a gene: 5. CDR3 nucleotide sequence: TGTGCCAGCAGTTCCTTTACAGGGGGCAACTATGGCTACACCTTC. This translates into CASSSFTGGNYGYTF.

V is TRBV7-8 and J is TRBJ2-5, with 9 bases aligning to TRBD1. With V trimmed by 4 bases and J by 4 bases, 1 base remained unmatched. The germline CDR1 and CDR2 sequences are SGHVS and FQNEAQ. The CDR3 spans 13 residues. Written as DNA, the CDR3 is TGTGCCAGCAGCTGGGACAGGGTAGAGACCCAGTACTTC. Its protein is CASSWDRVETQYF. Combining the CDR3 with reference TRBV7-8 and TRBJ2-5 gives the whole variable domain GAGVSQSPRYKVAKRGQDVALRCDPISGHVSLFWYQQALGQGPEFLTYFQNEAQLDKSGLPSDRFFAERPEGSVSTLKIQRTQQEDSAVYLCASSWDRVETQYFGPGTRLLVL.

The chain has TRBV18 and TRBJ2-2; D gene unclear. Germline V gene sequence: CDR1 KGHSH, CDR2 LQKENI. With 2 bases removed from V and 3 bases from J, the gap between germline ends came to 7 bases. This CDR3 is built from 14 residues. CDR3: CASSPELDTGELFF. The CDR3 DNA is TGTGCCAGCTCACCAGAGCTCGACACCGGGGAGCTGTTTTTT. Using reference TRBV18 and TRBJ2-2 for the parts outside the CDR3, the full variable domain is NAGVMQNPRHLVRRRGQEARLRCSPMKGHSHVYWYRQLPEEGLKFMVYLQKENIIDESGMPKERFSAEFPKEGPSILRIQQVVRGDSAAYFCASSPELDTGELFFGEGSRLTVL.

This chain joins TRBV2 and TRBJ1-4; weak D call: TRBD1 (6 bases). Germline V gives CDR1 SNHLY, CDR2 FYNNEI. The CDR3 is 15 amino acids. Trimming took 4 bases from V and 2 from J, leaving 11 bases between them. CDR3 amino acids: CASSALQGTNEKLFF. DNA of the CDR3: TGTGCCAGCAGTGCTTTACAGGGTACTAATGAAAAACTGTTTTTT.